A single sample is the source of the 3 T cell receptor beta chains below, sequenced in a study of T cells in Graves' hyperthyroidism and ophthalmopathy (dated by TCRdb to between 2018 and 2020). The library relied on multiplex PCR. Sequenced using an Illumina HiSeq 2000. TCR beta CDR3 regions were amplified from RNA transcripts. The TCR CDR3 was subjected to a first round of RT-PCR using the HTBI primer set and the Qiagen OneStep RT-PCR kit. TCRdb reprocessing: public reads trimmed at Q25 with fastp, clones called with MiXCR, in-frame beta chains kept. Identical CDR3 proteins give one entry, which carries the most common genes and DNA. This sample is represented by 450,000 to 500,000 distinct CDR3 sequences; approximately 23% of them were singletons. The top ten constitute around 50% of the sample. Sequenced sample: blood. These receptors were collected from a woman in her 70s with Graves' ophthalmopathy.

This clonotype came up many times. The V call is TRBV28, the J call TRBJ2-3, with 10 bases aligning to TRBD1. Germline CDR1 and CDR2: MDHEN and SYDVKM. J gave up 3 bases and V 7 bases, and 13 bases lay outside the gene matches. The CDR3 runs 17 residues. The DNA for the CDR3 is TGTGCCAGCACCTCCCTGAGTAAGGGACAGGGGACAGATACGCAGTATTTT. This translates into CASTSLSKGQGTDTQYF.

This clonotype has ten or more counts. The chain combines TRBV7-9 with TRBJ2-1, with 9 positions matching TRBD2. The CDR3 runs 13 residues. V dropped 6 bases and J dropped 5; count of bases not matched to a gene: 2. Germline V gene lookup returns CDR1 SEHNR and CDR2 FQNEAQ (reference sequence). The CDR3 spells CASRLAGNNEQFF. The CDR3 DNA sequence: TGTGCCAGCAGACTAGCGGGTAACAATGAGCAGTTCTTC.

This clonotype was observed a few times. The genes are TRBV10-3 and TRBJ2-3, with 10 bases identical to TRBD2. CDR3 length: 16 residues. Germline loops: CDR1 ENHRY, CDR2 SYGVKD. The V segment lost 2 bases and the J segment 8 bases; nucleotides outside the gene matches: 10. The DNA for the CDR3 is TGTGCCATCAGTGAGGGACTAGCGGTCCTAGGGGGTACGCAGTATTTT. Translating gives CAISEGLAVLGGTQYF.